The rows below give T cell receptor beta chains drawn from one sample of a study of T cell responses to AZD1222 COVID-19 vaccine. Here immunoSEQ multiplex PCR was the method, and the copy in TCRdb shows in-frame clones only, minus some. The table includes tens of thousands of clones, around nine tenths detected once. Sequencing used peripheral blood, obtained 28 days after the second AZD1222 dose. These receptors were obtained from an adult who received the AZD1222 COVID-19 vaccine. The CDR3 runs from the conserved cysteine through the conserved F or W. A D gene is named only where the DNA matches it firmly. Expanded clones get a size class; other rows say once, few or many, or leave the size out.

>-|TRBJ1-2|TRBV11-2|once
CASSLGGGYGYTF
TGTGCCAGCAGCTTAGGAGGGGGCTATGGCTACACCTTC
>-|TRBJ1-4|TRBV5-8|-
CASPGREKLFF
TGTGCCAGCCCCGGGCGGGAAAAACTGTTTTTT
>TRBD1|TRBJ2-1|TRBV7-3|-
CASSRSSGGPHNEQFF
TGTGCCAGCAGCCGCTCGTCAGGGGGCCCGCACAATGAGCAGTTCTTC
>-|TRBJ1-4|TRBV28|-
CASAQIGTPEKLFF
TGTGCCAGCGCACAGATCGGGACACCCGAAAAACTGTTTTTT
>TRBD1|TRBJ2-7|TRBV6-6|-
CASSLGQGTYEQYF
TGTGCCAGCAGTCTGGGACAGGGGACCTACGAGCAGTACTTC
>-|TRBJ1-4|TRBV13|-
CASSSRTGTPIANEKLFF
TGTGCCAGCAGCTCACGAACCGGGACACCTATAGCTAATGAAAAACTGTTTTTT
>TRBD2|TRBJ2-3|TRBV25-1|-
CASRVWSGGADTQYF
TGTGCCAGCAGGGTTTGGAGCGGGGGGGCAGATACGCAGTATTTT
>-|TRBJ1-1|TRBV28|-
CASSRATLNTEAFF
TGTGCCAGCAGCCGGGCGACATTGAACACTGAAGCTTTCTTT
>-|TRBJ1-4|TRBV28|-
CASSSDTPTNEKLFF
TGTGCCAGCAGTTCCGACACTCCAACTAATGAAAAACTGTTTTTT
>TRBD1|TRBJ2-7|TRBV2|-
CASSEGILSTGGFYEQYF
TGTGCCAGCAGTGAAGGAATATTGTCGACAGGGGGCTTTTACGAGCAGTACTTC
>-|TRBJ1-4|TRBV6-5|few
CASSYGGSNEKLFF
TGTGCCAGCAGTTACGGGGGGTCTAATGAAAAACTGTTTTTT
>-|TRBJ2-1|TRBV5-4|-
CASSLDGAGGAGQFF
TGTGCCAGCAGCTTGGACGGCGCAGGGGGGGCCGGGCAGTTCTTC
>TRBD1|TRBJ2-7|TRBV6-5|-
CASSQQGAREQYF
TGTGCCAGCAGTCAACAGGGGGCGCGAGAGCAGTACTTC
>-|TRBJ1-2|TRBV3-1/TRBV3-2|-
CASSQGRSPNGYTF
TGTGCCAGCAGCCAAGGTCGCTCTCCAAATGGCTACACCTTC
>TRBD2|TRBJ2-1|TRBV6-6|-
CASSRLAGGLSSYNEQFF
TGTGCCAGCAGTCGACTAGCGGGGGGCCTAAGCTCCTACAATGAGCAGTTCTTC
>-|TRBJ2-7|TRBV6-5|-
CASSPWETVGYEQYF
TGTGCCAGCAGCCCATGGGAGACAGTAGGCTACGAGCAGTACTTC
>TRBD1|TRBJ1-2|TRBV9|-
CASSVGQAATLNYGYTF
TGTGCCAGCAGCGTCGGACAGGCAGCGACTTTAAACTATGGCTACACCTTC
>TRBD1|TRBJ1-4|TRBV28|-
CASSLLGTGGNEKLFF
TGTGCCAGCAGTCTTCTCGGGACAGGGGGAAATGAAAAACTGTTTTTT
>-|TRBJ2-5|TRBV9|few
CASSANVGKGETQYF
TGTGCCAGCAGCGCCAATGTGGGGAAGGGGGAGACCCAGTACTTC
>TRBD1|TRBJ2-7|TRBV6-5|-
CASSYSTGGINEQYF
TGTGCCAGCAGTTACTCGACAGGGGGAATAAACGAGCAGTACTTC
>TRBD1|TRBJ1-2|TRBV14|-
CASSPYGERGPGYTF
TGTGCCAGCAGCCCGTATGGGGAAAGGGGGCCTGGCTACACCTTC
>-|TRBJ1-6|TRBV15|few
CATSRDLNSPLHF
TGTGCCACCAGCAGAGATCTAAATTCACCCCTCCACTTT
>TRBD1|TRBJ2-5|TRBV28|-
CASSFKGAWGETQYF
TGTGCCAGCAGTTTTAAGGGGGCCTGGGGAGAGACCCAGTACTTC
>-|TRBJ1-2|TRBV30|once
CAWSFGDYGYTF
TGTGCCTGGAGTTTTGGGGACTATGGCTACACCTTC
>-|TRBJ2-7|TRBV6-5|-
CASSSPGQGLDEQYF
TGTGCCAGCAGTTCGCCCGGTCAGGGGTTGGATGAGCAGTACTTC
>TRBD2|TRBJ2-5|TRBV9|-
CASSVGSGGGETQYF
TGTGCCAGCAGCGTAGGGAGCGGGGGCGGTGAGACCCAGTACTTC
>TRBD2|TRBJ2-7|TRBV7-9|-
CASSLGPLAGHGEQYF
TGTGCCAGCAGCTTAGGACCCCTAGCGGGGCATGGGGAGCAGTACTTC
>TRBD1|TRBJ1-2|TRBV5-1|-
CASSLGGQGYTF
TGCGCCAGCAGCTTGGGGGGACAGGGCTACACCTTC
>-|TRBJ2-1|TRBV2|-
CAISVGDRDNEQFF
TGTGCCATATCGGTGGGAGACAGAGACAATGAGCAGTTCTTC
>TRBD1|TRBJ1-4|TRBV5-6|-
CASSLVTGGHEKLFF
TGTGCCAGCAGCTTGGTAACAGGGGGCCATGAAAAACTGTTTTTT
>-|TRBJ1-1|TRBV19|-
CASLRGPITEAFF
TGTGCCAGCCTCCGGGGCCCCATCACTGAAGCTTTCTTT
>TRBD1|TRBJ1-6|TRBV24-1|-
CATSDPLMTGPHLYNSPLHF
TGTGCCACCAGTGACCCGCTGATGACAGGGCCTCACCTCTATAATTCACCCCTCCACTTT
>TRBD1|TRBJ1-3|TRBV9|once
CASSVGTGVAGNTIYF
TGTGCCAGCAGCGTAGGAACAGGGGTGGCCGGAAACACCATATATTTT
>-|TRBJ2-3|TRBV11-3|-
CASSLGLDEDTQYF
TGTGCCAGCAGCTTAGGGCTAGATGAAGATACGCAGTATTTT
>-|TRBJ2-6|TRBV29-1|once
CSVALGGSAGANVLTF
TGCAGCGTTGCTTTAGGGGGTTCGGCCGGGGCCAACGTCCTGACTTTC
>-|TRBJ1-6|TRBV11-2|few
CASSSPSDSVAPLHF
TGTGCCAGCAGCTCCCCGTCGGACAGTGTGGCACCCCTCCACTTT
>-|TRBJ1-2|TRBV29-1|-
CSVGGEYYGYTF
TGCAGCGTTGGGGGGGAATACTATGGCTACACCTTC
>-|TRBJ1-2|TRBV9|-
CASSKEGGYTF
TGTGCCAGCAGCAAGGAGGGCGGCTACACCTTC
>-|TRBJ1-5|TRBV24-1|-
CATSDPWTTGRVHF
TGTGCCACCAGTGACCCGTGGACGACGGGCAGGGTGCATTTT
>TRBD1|TRBJ1-5|TRBV28|-
CASSLAFRGPQPQHF
TGTGCCAGCAGTTTAGCTTTTAGGGGGCCGCAGCCCCAGCATTTT
>-|TRBJ2-5|TRBV6-2/TRBV6-3|-
CASSSWQTQETQYF
TGTGCCAGCAGTTCGTGGCAGACGCAAGAGACCCAGTACTTC
>TRBD2|TRBJ2-5|TRBV7-2|-
CASSLRGAGETQYF
TGTGCCAGCAGCTTGCGGGGGGCTGGTGAGACCCAGTACTTC
>-|TRBJ1-1|TRBV7-8|-
CASSPPGVGGTEAFF
TGTGCCAGCAGCCCGCCGGGGGTGGGGGGTACTGAAGCTTTCTTT
>-|TRBJ1-5|TRBV19|-
CASSIVGGYSNQPQHF
TGTGCCAGTAGTATCGTTGGCGGATATAGCAATCAGCCCCAGCATTTT
>-|TRBJ1-3|TRBV5-1|-
CASSLDSIVSRTGNTIYF
TGCGCCAGCAGCTTGGACAGCATCGTCTCCAGAACTGGAAACACCATATATTTT
>-|TRBJ1-1|TRBV15|-
CATSRVGTEAFF
TGTGCCACCAGCAGAGTGGGGACTGAAGCTTTCTTT
>TRBD1|TRBJ2-2|TRBV9|-
CASSADRGNTGELFF
TGTGCCAGCAGCGCGGACAGGGGTAACACCGGGGAGCTGTTTTTT